These T cell receptor beta chains were read from a single sample in a study of Graves' ophthalmopathy and Graves' hyperthyroidism. MiXCR, run by TCRdb on the multiplex PCR reads, gives a single entry per CDR3 protein. The sample yields nearly 400,000 distinct CDR3 sequences, 18% seen once. Sequencing was performed on peripheral blood. Source of these receptors: a young woman with Graves' ophthalmopathy. The CDR3 runs from the conserved cysteine through the conserved F or W.

cdr3_length: 17
v_call: TRBV2
j_call: TRBJ1-6
cdr3_aa: CASSEAGRSSYNSPLHF

cdr3_length: 14
v_call: TRBV7-2
j_call: TRBJ2-5
cdr3_aa: CASSLRLAWETQYF

cdr3_length: 16
v_call: TRBV20-1
j_call: TRBJ2-5
cdr3_aa: CSARDPRRGTQETQYF

cdr3_length: 15
v_call: TRBV20-1
j_call: TRBJ1-1
cdr3_aa: CSARFPGSLRTEAFF

cdr3_length: 12
v_call: TRBV6-1
j_call: TRBJ1-1
cdr3_aa: CALLGAGTEAFF

cdr3_length: 12
v_call: TRBV24-1
j_call: TRBJ2-5
cdr3_aa: CATSSTGGPQYF

cdr3_length: 13
v_call: TRBV20-1
j_call: TRBJ1-1
cdr3_aa: CSAIGTRNTEAFF

cdr3_length: 13
v_call: TRBV2
j_call: TRBJ1-2
cdr3_aa: CASTRGGVYGYTF

cdr3_length: 14
v_call: TRBV11-2
j_call: TRBJ1-3
cdr3_aa: CASSLDGIGNTIYF

cdr3_length: 10
v_call: TRBV28
j_call: TRBJ2-7
cdr3_aa: CATSGYEQYF

cdr3_length: 17
v_call: TRBV30
j_call: TRBJ2-6
cdr3_aa: CAWSDLRETTGANVLTF

cdr3_length: 14
v_call: TRBV27
j_call: TRBJ2-7
cdr3_aa: CASSLRQGVGEQYF

cdr3_length: 14
v_call: TRBV7-3
j_call: TRBJ1-6
cdr3_aa: CASSLTQGGSPLHF

cdr3_length: 12
v_call: TRBV2
j_call: TRBJ2-5
cdr3_aa: CASRQGAETQYF

cdr3_length: 14
v_call: TRBV7-8
j_call: TRBJ2-5
cdr3_aa: CASSSRDLQETQYF

cdr3_length: 16
v_call: TRBV24-1
j_call: TRBJ2-2
cdr3_aa: CATTEPGQGCAGELFF

cdr3_length: 14
v_call: TRBV6-1
j_call: TRBJ1-3
cdr3_aa: CASREAGSGNTIYF

cdr3_length: 17
v_call: TRBV4-2
j_call: TRBJ1-6
cdr3_aa: CASSDSWRGINNSPLHF

cdr3_length: 20
v_call: TRBV12-3/TRBV12-4
j_call: TRBJ2-5
cdr3_aa: CASSLELGGQSGPLGKTQYF

cdr3_length: 13
v_call: TRBV20-1
j_call: TRBJ1-3
cdr3_aa: CSCRQAGGNTIYF

cdr3_length: 12
v_call: TRBV7-8
j_call: TRBJ2-7
cdr3_aa: CASSLHSYEQYF

cdr3_length: 15
v_call: TRBV30
j_call: TRBJ1-6
cdr3_aa: CAWKDGSSYNSPLHF

cdr3_length: 20
v_call: TRBV6-5
j_call: TRBJ2-7
cdr3_aa: CASSPPATRLAGGVEKEQYF

cdr3_length: 13
v_call: TRBV30
j_call: TRBJ2-5
cdr3_aa: CAWSVRGVETQYF

cdr3_length: 14
v_call: TRBV20-1
j_call: TRBJ1-1
cdr3_aa: CSARDPHPYTEAFF

cdr3_length: 17
v_call: TRBV6-1
j_call: TRBJ2-7
cdr3_aa: CASSGSSGSPFSYEQYF

cdr3_length: 13
v_call: TRBV12-3/TRBV12-4
j_call: TRBJ2-7
cdr3_aa: CASSFGKPYEQYF

cdr3_length: 13
v_call: TRBV6-2/TRBV6-3
j_call: TRBJ2-7
cdr3_aa: CASSRPGWYEQYF

cdr3_length: 17
v_call: TRBV30
j_call: TRBJ2-2
cdr3_aa: CAWSRTGATVNTGELFF

cdr3_length: 12
v_call: TRBV6-1
j_call: TRBJ1-3
cdr3_aa: CASRSGGNTIYF

cdr3_length: 15
v_call: TRBV20-1
j_call: TRBJ2-5
cdr3_aa: CSASLAGGIQETQYF

cdr3_length: 13
v_call: TRBV29-1
j_call: TRBJ2-7
cdr3_aa: CSVVGTDYYEQYF

cdr3_length: 16
v_call: TRBV6-6
j_call: TRBJ1-1
cdr3_aa: CASTYGQGIMNTEAFF

cdr3_length: 13
v_call: TRBV28
j_call: TRBJ1-5
cdr3_aa: CASADRGWGPQHF

cdr3_length: 14
v_call: TRBV2
j_call: TRBJ2-7
cdr3_aa: CARGPVRSGGEQYF

cdr3_length: 16
v_call: TRBV3-1
j_call: TRBJ2-6
cdr3_aa: CASSPGSSSGANVLTF

cdr3_length: 13
v_call: TRBV12-3/TRBV12-4
j_call: TRBJ1-6
cdr3_aa: CASSYSLNSPLHF

cdr3_length: 15
v_call: TRBV10-3
j_call: TRBJ2-7
cdr3_aa: CAIRSGTGVSYEQYF